This TCR beta chain was sequenced in a study of blood T cell repertoires in COVID-19. Whole-study context: PBMCs, B-cell-depleted T cells, or T cells were the source of the cDNA or gDNA that made up the material.

The sample holds one count of this clone. Recovered Cohort 3 donors showed two negative PCRs, clearance, or symptom resolution. TCRdb keeps only in-frame clones here, not all; method: immunoSEQ multiplex PCR. The sample includes 250,000 or so clones, around 86% of them seen just once. Sequencing was carried out using PBMCs or T cells enriched from blood (not recorded which). This TCR derives from a man in his forties who had recovered from COVID-19.

CDR3 amino acids: CASSPGTSGTTGELFF. The CDR3, as DNA: TGCGCCAGCAGCCCAGGGACTAGCGGGACCACCGGGGAGCTGTTTTTT. The V call is TRBV5-1, the J call TRBJ2-2; 13 bases fit TRBD2. Germline V gene data show CDR1 as SGHRS and CDR2 as YFSETQ. V lost 4 bases to trimming and J lost 4 bases; unmatched junction nucleotides: 4. The CDR3 is 16 amino acids. Together with reference TRBV5-1 and TRBJ2-2, the CDR3 gives the full variable domain: KAGVTQTPRYLIKTRGQQVTLSCSPISGHRSVSWYQQTPGQGLQFLFEYFSETQRNKGNFPGRFSGRQFSNSRSEMNVSTLELGDSALYLCASSPGTSGTTGELFFGEGSRLTVL.